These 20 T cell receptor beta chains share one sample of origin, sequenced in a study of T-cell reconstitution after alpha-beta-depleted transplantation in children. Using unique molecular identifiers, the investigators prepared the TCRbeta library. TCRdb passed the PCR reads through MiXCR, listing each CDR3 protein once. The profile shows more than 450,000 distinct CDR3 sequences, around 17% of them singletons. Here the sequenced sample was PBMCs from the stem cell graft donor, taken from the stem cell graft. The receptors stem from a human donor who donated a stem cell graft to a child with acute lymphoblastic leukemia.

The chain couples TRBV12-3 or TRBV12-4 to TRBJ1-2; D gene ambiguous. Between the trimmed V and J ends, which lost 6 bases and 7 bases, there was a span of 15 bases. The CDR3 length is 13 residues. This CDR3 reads CASRRAARGGYTF. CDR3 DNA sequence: TGTGCCAGCAGGCGGGCAGCGCGTGGTGGCTACACCTTC.

The CDR3 loop is CSARTQRNQPQHF. The DNA for the CDR3 is TGCAGTGCTAGAACCCAGCGCAATCAGCCCCAGCATTTT. The V call is TRBV20-1, the J call TRBJ1-5; no clear D. The V end lost 2 bases, the J end lost 2 bases, and 7 bases lay between the germline ends. Germline assignment: CDR1 DFQATT and CDR2 SNEGSKA (reference sequence). This CDR3 comprises 13 residues.

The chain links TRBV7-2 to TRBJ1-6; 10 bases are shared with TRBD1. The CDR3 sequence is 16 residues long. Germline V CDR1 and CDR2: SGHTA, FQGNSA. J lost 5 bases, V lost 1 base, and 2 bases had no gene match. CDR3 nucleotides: TGTGCCAGCAGCTTAGTGGGGACAGGGGATAATTCACCCCTCCACTTT. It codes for CASSLVGTGDNSPLHF.

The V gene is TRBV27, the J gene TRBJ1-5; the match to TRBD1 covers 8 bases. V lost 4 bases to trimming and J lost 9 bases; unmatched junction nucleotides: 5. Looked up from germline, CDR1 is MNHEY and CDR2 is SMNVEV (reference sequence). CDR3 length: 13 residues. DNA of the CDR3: TGTGCCAGCAGTTATACAGGGGGATGGCCCCAGCATTTT. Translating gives CASSYTGGWPQHF.

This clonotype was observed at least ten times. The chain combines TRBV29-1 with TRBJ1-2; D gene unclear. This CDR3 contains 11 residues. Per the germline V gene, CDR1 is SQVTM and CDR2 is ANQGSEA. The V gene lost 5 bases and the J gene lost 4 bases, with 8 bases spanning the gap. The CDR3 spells CSVLSPYGYTF. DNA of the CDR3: TGCAGCGTTCTGAGTCCCTATGGCTACACCTTC.

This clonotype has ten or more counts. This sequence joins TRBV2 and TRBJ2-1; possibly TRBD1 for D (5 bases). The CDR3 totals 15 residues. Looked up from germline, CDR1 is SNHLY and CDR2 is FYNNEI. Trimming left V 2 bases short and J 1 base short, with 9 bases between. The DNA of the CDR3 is TGTGCCAGCAGTGAAAAAGGGGTATCCTACAATGAGCAGTTCTTC. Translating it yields CASSEKGVSYNEQFF.

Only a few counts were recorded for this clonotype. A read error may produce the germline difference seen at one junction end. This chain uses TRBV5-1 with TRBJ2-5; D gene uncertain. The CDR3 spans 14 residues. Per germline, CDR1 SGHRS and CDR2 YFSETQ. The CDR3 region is CASTNEVSQGTQYF. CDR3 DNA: TGCGCCAGCACCAATGAGGTGTCTCAAGGGACCCAGTACTTC.

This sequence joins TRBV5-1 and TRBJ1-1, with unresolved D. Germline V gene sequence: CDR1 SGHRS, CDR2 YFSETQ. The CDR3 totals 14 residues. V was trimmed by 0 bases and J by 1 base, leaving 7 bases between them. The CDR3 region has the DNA TGCGCCAGCAGCTTGGACACTACGAACACTGAAGCTTTCTTT. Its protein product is CASSLDTTNTEAFF.

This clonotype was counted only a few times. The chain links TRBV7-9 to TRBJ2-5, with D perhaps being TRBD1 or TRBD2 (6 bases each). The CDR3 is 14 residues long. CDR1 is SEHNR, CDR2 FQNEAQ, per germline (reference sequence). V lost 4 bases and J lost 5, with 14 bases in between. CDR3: CASSSPGEAETQYF. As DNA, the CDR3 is TGTGCCAGCAGCTCACCAGGGGAGGCGGAGACCCAGTACTTC. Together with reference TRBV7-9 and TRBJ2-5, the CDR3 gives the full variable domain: DTGVSQNPRHKITKRGQNVTFRCDPISEHNRLYWYRQTLGQGPEFLTYFQNEAQLEKSRLLSDRFSAERPKGSFSTLEIQRTEQGDSAMYLCASSSPGEAETQYFGPGTRLLVL.

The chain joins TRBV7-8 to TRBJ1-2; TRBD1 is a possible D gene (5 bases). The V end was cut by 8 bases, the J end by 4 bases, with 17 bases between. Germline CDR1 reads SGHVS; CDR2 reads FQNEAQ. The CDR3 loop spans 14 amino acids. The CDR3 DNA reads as TGTGCCAGCCTAGGGGCAGGCCTCCTCTATGGCTACACCTTC. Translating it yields CASLGAGLLYGYTF.

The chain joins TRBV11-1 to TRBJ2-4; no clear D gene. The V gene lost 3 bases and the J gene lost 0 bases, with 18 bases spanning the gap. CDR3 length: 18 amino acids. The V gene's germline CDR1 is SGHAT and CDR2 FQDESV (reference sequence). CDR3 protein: CASSFSPNLVLAKNIQYF. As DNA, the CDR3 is TGTGCCAGCAGCTTTAGCCCTAATCTGGTTCTAGCCAAAAACATTCAGTACTTC.

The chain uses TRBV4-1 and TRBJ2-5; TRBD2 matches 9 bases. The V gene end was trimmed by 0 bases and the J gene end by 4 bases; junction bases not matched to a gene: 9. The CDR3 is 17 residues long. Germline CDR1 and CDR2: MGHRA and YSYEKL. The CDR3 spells CASSQDRGAGGRETQYF. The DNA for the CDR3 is TGCGCCAGCAGCCAAGATCGCGGGGCGGGAGGGAGAGAGACCCAGTACTTC.

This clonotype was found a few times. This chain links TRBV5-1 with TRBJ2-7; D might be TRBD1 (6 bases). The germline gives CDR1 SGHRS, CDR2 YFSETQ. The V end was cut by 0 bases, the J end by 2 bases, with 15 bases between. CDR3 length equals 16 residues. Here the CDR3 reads CASSLVSPGATYEQYF. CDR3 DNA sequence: TGCGCCAGCAGCTTGGTCAGTCCAGGGGCCACCTACGAGCAGTACTTC. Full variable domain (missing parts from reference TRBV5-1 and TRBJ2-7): KAGVTQTPRYLIKTRGQQVTLSCSPISGHRSVSWYQQTPGQGLQFLFEYFSETQRNKGNFPGRFSGRQFSNSRSEMNVSTLELGDSALYLCASSLVSPGATYEQYFGPGTRLTVT.

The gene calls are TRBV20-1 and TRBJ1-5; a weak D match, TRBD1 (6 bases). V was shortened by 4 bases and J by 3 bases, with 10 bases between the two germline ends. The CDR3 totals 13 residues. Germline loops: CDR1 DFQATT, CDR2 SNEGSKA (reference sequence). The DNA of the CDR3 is TGCAGTGCTACTTCAGGGGTCAATCAGCCCCAGCATTTT. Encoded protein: CSATSGVNQPQHF.

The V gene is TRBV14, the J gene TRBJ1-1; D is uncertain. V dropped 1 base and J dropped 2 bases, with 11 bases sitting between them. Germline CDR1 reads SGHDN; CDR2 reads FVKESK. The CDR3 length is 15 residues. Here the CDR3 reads CASSQAQTANTEAFF. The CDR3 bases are TGTGCCAGCAGCCAAGCACAGACGGCAAACACTGAAGCTTTCTTT.

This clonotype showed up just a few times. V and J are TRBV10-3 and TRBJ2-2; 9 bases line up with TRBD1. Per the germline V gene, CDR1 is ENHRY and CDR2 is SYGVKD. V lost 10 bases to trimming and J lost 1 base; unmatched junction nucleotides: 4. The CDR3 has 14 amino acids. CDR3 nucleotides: TGTGCCACTGCGGGACAGGGGAACACCGGGGAGCTGTTTTTT. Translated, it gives CATAGQGNTGELFF.

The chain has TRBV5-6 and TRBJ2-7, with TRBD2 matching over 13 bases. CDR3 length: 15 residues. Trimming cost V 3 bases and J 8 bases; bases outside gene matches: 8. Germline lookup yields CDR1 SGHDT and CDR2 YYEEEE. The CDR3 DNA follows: TGTGCCAGCAGCTCCATCCCGGGACTAGCGGGAAAGCAGTACTTC. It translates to CASSSIPGLAGKQYF.

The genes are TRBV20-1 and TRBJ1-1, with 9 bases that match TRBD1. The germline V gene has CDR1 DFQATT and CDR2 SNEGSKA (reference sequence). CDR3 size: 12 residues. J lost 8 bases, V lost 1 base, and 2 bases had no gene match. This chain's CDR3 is CSARVDRGEAFF. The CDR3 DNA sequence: TGCAGTGCTAGAGTGGACAGGGGCGAAGCTTTCTTT.

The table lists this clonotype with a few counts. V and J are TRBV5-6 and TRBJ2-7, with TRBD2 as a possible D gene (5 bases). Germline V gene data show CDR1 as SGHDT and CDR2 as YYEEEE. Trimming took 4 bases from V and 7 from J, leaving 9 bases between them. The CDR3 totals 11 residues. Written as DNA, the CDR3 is TGTGCCAGCAGCGACGGACTTGAGCAGTACTTC. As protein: CASSDGLEQYF. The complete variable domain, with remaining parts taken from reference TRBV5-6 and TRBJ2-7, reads DAGVTQSPTHLIKTRGQQVTLRCSPKSGHDTVSWYQQALGQGPQFIFQYYEEEERQRGNFPDRFSGHQFPNYSSELNVNALLLGDSALYLCASSDGLEQYFGPGTRLTVT.

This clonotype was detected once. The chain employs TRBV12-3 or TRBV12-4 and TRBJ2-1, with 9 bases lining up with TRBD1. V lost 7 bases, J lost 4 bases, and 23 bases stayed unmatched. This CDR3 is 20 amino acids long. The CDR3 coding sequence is TGTGCCAGCACCTTATTTCCGGGACAGGGCTCTTCAGTGGGGTACAATGAGCAGTTCTTC. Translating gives CASTLFPGQGSSVGYNEQFF.